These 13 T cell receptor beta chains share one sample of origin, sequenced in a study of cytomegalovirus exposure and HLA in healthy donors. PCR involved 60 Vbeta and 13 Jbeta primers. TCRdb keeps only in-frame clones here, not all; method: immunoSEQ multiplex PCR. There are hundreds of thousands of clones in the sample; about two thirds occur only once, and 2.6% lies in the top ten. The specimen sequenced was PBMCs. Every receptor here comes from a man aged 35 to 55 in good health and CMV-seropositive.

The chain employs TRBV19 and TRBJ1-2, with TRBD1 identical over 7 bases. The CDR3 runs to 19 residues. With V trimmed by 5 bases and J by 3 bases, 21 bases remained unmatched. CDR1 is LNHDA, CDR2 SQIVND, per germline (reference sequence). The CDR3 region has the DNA TGTGCCAGTAGTCCCCGCCCAGGCAGCGGCCGGGACAGAGACTATGGCTACACCTTC. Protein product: CASSPRPGSGRDRDYGYTF.

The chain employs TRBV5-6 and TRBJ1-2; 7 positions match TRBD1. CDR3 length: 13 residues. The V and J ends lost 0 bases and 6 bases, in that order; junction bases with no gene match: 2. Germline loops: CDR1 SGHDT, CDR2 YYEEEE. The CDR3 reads CASSLGTGDGYTF. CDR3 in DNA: TGTGCCAGCAGCTTGGGCACAGGGGATGGCTACACCTTC.

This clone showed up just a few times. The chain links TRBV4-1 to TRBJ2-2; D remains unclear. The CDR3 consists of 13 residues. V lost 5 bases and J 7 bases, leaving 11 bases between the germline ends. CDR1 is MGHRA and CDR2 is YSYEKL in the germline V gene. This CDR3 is CASSSTSGGELFF. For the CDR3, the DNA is TGCGCCAGCAGCTCAACGTCCGGCGGGGAGCTGTTTTTT.

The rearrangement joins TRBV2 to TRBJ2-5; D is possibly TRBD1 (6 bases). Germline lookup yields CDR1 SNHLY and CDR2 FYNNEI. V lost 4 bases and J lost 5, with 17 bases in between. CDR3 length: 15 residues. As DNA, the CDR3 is TGTGCCAGCAGTGGAAGGGAGACAGGCGGCGAGACCCAGTACTTC. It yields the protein CASSGRETGGETQYF.

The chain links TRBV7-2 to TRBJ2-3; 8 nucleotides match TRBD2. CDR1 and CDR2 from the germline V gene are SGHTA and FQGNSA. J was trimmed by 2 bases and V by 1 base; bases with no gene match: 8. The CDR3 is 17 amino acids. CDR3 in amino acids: CASSLGGGSRATDTQYF. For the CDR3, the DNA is TGTGCCAGCAGCTTAGGCGGGGGGTCAAGAGCCACAGATACGCAGTATTTT.

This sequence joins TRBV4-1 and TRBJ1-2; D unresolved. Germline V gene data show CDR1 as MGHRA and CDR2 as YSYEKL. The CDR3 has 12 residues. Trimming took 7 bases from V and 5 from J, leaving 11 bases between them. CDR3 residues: CASTGAGYGYTF. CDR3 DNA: TGCGCCAGCACGGGAGCCGGGTATGGCTACACCTTC.

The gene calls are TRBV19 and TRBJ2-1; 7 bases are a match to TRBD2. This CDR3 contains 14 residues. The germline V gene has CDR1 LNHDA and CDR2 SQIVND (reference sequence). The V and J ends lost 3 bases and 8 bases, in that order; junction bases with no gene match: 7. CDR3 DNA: TGTGCCAGTAGTATGGGGGAGGGGCGCCATGAGCAGTTCTTC. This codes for CASSMGEGRHEQFF.

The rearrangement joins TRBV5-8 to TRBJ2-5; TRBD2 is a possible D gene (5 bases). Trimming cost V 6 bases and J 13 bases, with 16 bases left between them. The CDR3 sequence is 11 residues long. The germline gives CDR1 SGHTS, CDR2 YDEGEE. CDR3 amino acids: CASTPHRGTYF. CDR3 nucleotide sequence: TGTGCCAGCACCCCTCACCGGGGAACGTACTTC.

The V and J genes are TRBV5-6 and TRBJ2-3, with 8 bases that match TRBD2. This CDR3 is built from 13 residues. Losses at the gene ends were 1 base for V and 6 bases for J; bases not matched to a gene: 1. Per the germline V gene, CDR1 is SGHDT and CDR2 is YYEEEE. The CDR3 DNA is TGTGCCAGCAGCTTGTCGGGGGGGGATACGCAGTATTTT. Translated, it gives CASSLSGGDTQYF.

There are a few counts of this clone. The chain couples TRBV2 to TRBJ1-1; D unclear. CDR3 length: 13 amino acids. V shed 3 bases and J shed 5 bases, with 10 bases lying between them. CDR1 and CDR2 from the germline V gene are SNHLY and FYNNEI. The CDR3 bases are TGTGCCAGCAGTGAGTGGGAGGGAACTGAAGCTTTCTTT. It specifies CASSEWEGTEAFF.

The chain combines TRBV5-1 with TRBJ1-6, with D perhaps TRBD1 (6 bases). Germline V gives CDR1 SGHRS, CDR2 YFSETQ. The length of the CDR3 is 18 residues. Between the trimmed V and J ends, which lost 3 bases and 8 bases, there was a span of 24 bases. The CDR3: CASSYSAGEASKYSPLHF. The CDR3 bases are TGCGCCAGCAGCTACTCGGCAGGGGAAGCCAGCAAGTATTCACCCCTCCACTTT.

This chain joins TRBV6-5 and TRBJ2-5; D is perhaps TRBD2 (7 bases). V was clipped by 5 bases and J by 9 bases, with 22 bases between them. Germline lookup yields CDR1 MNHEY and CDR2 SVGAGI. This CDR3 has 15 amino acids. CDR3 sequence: CASSPSRGGFGAQYF. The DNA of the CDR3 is TGTGCCAGCAGTCCCTCGAGGGGGGGCTTTGGGGCCCAGTACTTC.

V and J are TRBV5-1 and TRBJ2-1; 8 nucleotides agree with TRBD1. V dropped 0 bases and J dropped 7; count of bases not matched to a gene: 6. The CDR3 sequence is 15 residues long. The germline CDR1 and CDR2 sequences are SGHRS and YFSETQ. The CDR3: CASSLEETGVNEQFF. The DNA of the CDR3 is TGCGCCAGCAGCTTGGAAGAGACAGGGGTAAATGAGCAGTTCTTC. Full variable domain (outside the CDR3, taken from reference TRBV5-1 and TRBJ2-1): KAGVTQTPRYLIKTRGQQVTLSCSPISGHRSVSWYQQTPGQGLQFLFEYFSETQRNKGNFPGRFSGRQFSNSRSEMNVSTLELGDSALYLCASSLEETGVNEQFFGPGTRLTVL.